This T cell receptor beta chain appears in the sequencing data of a study of blood T cell repertoires in COVID-19. Study details: COVID-19 samples from acute and convalescent phases originated in the United States, Italy and Spain.

Methods used by the authors: Using reference gene primer amplification, nucleated cell counts were estimated. The protocol was immunoSEQ multiplex PCR, while the TCRdb copy is restricted to in-frame clones and leaves out a portion. V and J calls plus clone size are reproduced from that table; the DNA served to infer D and trimming. The table lists about 160,000 clones, just over 90% of them singletons. The sample was peripheral blood. The origin of this receptor is a woman in her sixties with COVID-19, enrolled during active disease.

The CDR3, as DNA: TGTGCCAGCAAGCCGGGACAGGCAAATCAGCCCCAGCATTTT. This translates into CASKPGQANQPQHF. The J gene is TRBJ1-5, the V gene TRBV27, with 8 nucleotides matching TRBD1. Looked up from germline, CDR1 is MNHEY and CDR2 is SMNVEV (reference sequence). The CDR3 contains 14 residues. The V and J ends lost 7 bases and 4 bases, in that order; junction bases with no gene match: 6.